The 3 T cell receptor beta chains given below trace back to one sample, sequenced in a study of blood T cell repertoires in COVID-19. Method: immunoSEQ multiplex PCR; TCRdb's copy keeps in-frame clones and lacks some. The sample has around 110,000 clones, around four fifths seen once; the top ten hold around 2%. The material sequenced was peripheral blood. The receptors stem from a man under 40 with acute or convalescent COVID-19.

This chain uses TRBV3-1 (or the pseudogene TRBV3-2) with TRBJ2-5, with 10 bases fitting TRBD2. The germline gives CDR1 LGHDT, CDR2 YNNKEL (reference sequence). Trimming took 1 base from V and 1 from J; bases not matched to a gene: 6. CDR3 length: 17 residues. CDR3 sequence reads: CASSQVEAGGIQETQYF. The CDR3 nucleotides are TGTGCCAGCAGCCAAGTAGAAGCGGGAGGGATCCAAGAGACCCAGTACTTC.

This clone was counted only a few times. Other DNA sequences of this sample code for an identical CDR3. The chain recombines TRBV6-5 with TRBJ1-5; TRBD1 agrees at 8 bases. This CDR3 is built from 14 residues. Germline trimming cut 2 bases from V and 6 bases from J; bases unmatched to any gene: 3. Germline-derived CDR1 and CDR2 are MNHEY and SVGAGI. The CDR3 region is CASSYGQGGQPQHF. The CDR3 DNA reads as TGTGCCAGCAGTTACGGACAGGGTGGTCAGCCCCAGCATTTT.

This clone was observed a single time. This chain connects TRBV19 to TRBJ2-5; no definite D call. The CDR3 is 15 residues long. V was trimmed by 3 bases and J by 1 base, leaving 12 bases between them. In germline, CDR1 is LNHDA, CDR2 SQIVND (reference sequence). For the CDR3, the DNA is TGTGCCAGTAGTATCAATCCCCAGGCCCAAGAGACCCAGTACTTC. Its translation is CASSINPQAQETQYF.